This T cell receptor (beta chain) was recorded in a study of T cells in localized non-small cell lung cancer. The study's findings and limits: Only one tumor region was sequenced, so heterogeneity remains possible.

Measured with immunoSEQ multiplex PCR; TCRdb has only the in-frame clones, and not every one. The table lists tens of thousands of clones, roughly 83% of them singletons, with 1% to 1.5% in the top ten. Of note for this clone: Antigen specificity is unknown.

The sample in question was peripheral blood, obtained before any cancer treatment. This clonotype was sampled from a female donor over 55 with stage I lung adenocarcinoma.

CDR3 DNA sequence: TGTGCCAGCAGTTATATGTTAGGGTTTGGCTACACCTTC. It codes for CASSYMLGFGYTF. The chain recombines TRBV6-5 with TRBJ1-2; no clear D. Trimming stripped 3 bases from V and 7 bases from J, with 12 bases between. This CDR3 region has 13 residues. CDR1 is MNHEY, CDR2 SVGAGI, per germline.